This entry describes one T cell receptor beta chain. Within its sample, this clonotype is medium-sized (0.01 to 0.1%). Its recognized antigen is unknown. Per-base quality was not reported, and no clone a single base away is much larger than it. TCRdb lists the instrument as Illumina MiSeq. Multiplex PCR with BIOMED2 TRB-A/B primer pools was used to amplify TRB rearrangements. Illumina-compatible adapters and 7-nucleotide sample barcodes were added to the amplicons in two consecutive PCRs. Phusion HS II polymerase was used for all library PCRs. The amplicons were purified from gel with the NucleoSpin Gel and PCR Clean-up kit, measured on Qubit, and then pooled at roughly 4 nM. Amplicon pool quality was checked on an Agilent 2100 Bioanalyzer before Illumina next-generation sequencing. Processing in the source paper ran as follows. Annotation of TRB rearrangements was done in MiXCR 3.0.8 with the default MiXCR reference library. Non-productive reads and sequences with fewer than 2 reads were removed, and each unique CDR3 nucleotide sequence was counted as one clone. Clonality, diversity, richness and V-J gene usage were computed in R 3.5.1. GLIPH2 was used to cluster TCRs by CDR3 similarity, and OLGA was used to calculate generation probabilities. Only GLIPH2 clusters with at least four unique TCR clonotypes present in at least three individuals were retained. The public reads were run again by TCRdb, first through fastp at Q25 and then through MiXCR, and only productive beta chains were kept. Rows matching on CDR3 protein sequence are summarized as one entry with the most common DNA and genes. These V and J calls originate from TCRdb's pipeline instead of the authors' own analysis. This sample has approximately 4,100 distinct CDR3 sequences in its table, and 23% of those were observed once. The ten most abundant clones make up under 30% of the sample.

This sample was included in a study of T and B cells in COVID-19 patients (dated by TCRdb to 2018 to 2021). The study in broad terms: In this study, adaptive immunity was profiled in COVID-19 patients who either had active infection or had recovered, using TRB and IGH repertoire sequencing of peripheral blood. Median age was approximately 30 years in the recovered cohort versus approximately 62 years in the active-infection cohort. For the repertoire analyses, the comparison was an age-matched reference group of about 36 healthy donors who were negative for COVID-19 antibodies. Of the 20 to 25 patients in the active-infection cohort, about a dozen were critically ill and needed mechanical ventilation or ECMO. As many as 9 follow-up blood samples were collected from each patient, and in some individuals these samples spanned different disease stages. Comorbidities linked to unfavorable COVID-19 outcome were present in about 90% of the 20 patients in the active-infection cohort. A recovered cohort comprised around 18 patients contributing about 20 samples, mostly after mild to moderate COVID-19 managed as outpatients. Two patients were in both the active and recovered cohorts because samples existed from active disease and from after recovery. The repository of TCR and BCR sequences included 55 to 75 time points from about 35 patients, and more than 8.3 million TCR sequences were analysed. What the authors observed across the whole study: The reported TCR clusters were stated to require prospective validation before clinical use. TRB repertoires were highly clonal in active COVID-19, whereas diversity and richness at recovery rose above healthy donor levels. Strongly skewed TRBV/TRBJ gene usage was reported in patients with COVID-19. A total of over 2,000 TCR clusters were exclusive to the recovered cohort, and 31 of those clusters were low-pGen clusters. Few blood samples were available from mildly ill patients while symptoms were present, and early samples from severe cases were likewise scarce. The cohort was judged too small for assessing how HLA contributes to COVID-19 susceptibility or severity. Specific T cell subsets (CD4+/Treg/CD8+) and sorted SARS-CoV-2-responsive or tetramer+ T cells had not yet been sequenced, and these experiments were ongoing.

Trimming costs V 4 bases and J 4 bases, and their ends lie 13 bases apart. The CDR3 starts with the cysteine, ends with the phenylalanine, and has 14 residues. The sequence is cut down to CDR3 DNA, 42 bases in frame from base 1. CDR1 and CDR2 (GTSNPN, SVGIG) derive from the germline V gene (reference sequence). Genomic DNA extracted from blood was used in amounts of about 250-550 ng for amplification of TRB repertoires. The sequence came from a human donor with active COVID-19. Recombination connected TRBV30 to TRBJ2-2; TRBD1 could be the D gene, as 5 bases match. The sequencing sample was made of blood. CDR3 loop: CAWKGQGGTGELFF. The bases are TGTGCCTGGAAGGGTCAGGGCGGCACCGGGGAGCTGTTTTTT.